A selection of T cell receptor beta chains follows, all from one sample in a study of blood T cell repertoires in COVID-19. Assay used: immunoSEQ multiplex PCR; TCRdb lists only in-frame clones, some missing. This sample has fewer than 400,000 clones, with 85% to 95% found just once. The sample taken for sequencing was PBMCs or T cells enriched from blood (not recorded which). The receptors derive from a woman between 25 and 40 years old who had been exposed to COVID-19. Both conserved end residues are part of each CDR3. The D gene is left open where the match is weak. Not every row has a clone size; where given, it reads once, few, many or a size class.

size: .; D: .; V: TRBV19; length: 16; CDR3: CASSAKQGLRDQPQHF
size: .; D: TRBD1; V: TRBV3-1/TRBV3-2; length: 19; CDR3: CASSLNTLAGTGEWYEQYF
size: .; D: TRBD2; V: TRBV2; length: 16; CDR3: CASSEALAGGQETQYF
size: .; D: .; V: TRBV7-6; length: 15; CDR3: CASRPLWGVGGGVTF
size: .; D: .; V: TRBV9; length: 15; CDR3: CASSHRISGANVLTF
size: .; D: TRBD2; V: TRBV5-1; length: 15; CDR3: CASSLSLAGGKTQYF
size: .; D: .; V: TRBV5-1; length: 15; CDR3: CASRGRGETNTEAFF
size: few; D: .; V: TRBV11-2; length: 14; CDR3: CASSETRTAAKLFF
size: .; D: .; V: TRBV19; length: 16; CDR3: CARQQPPRPTNYGYTF
size: .; D: TRBD1; V: TRBV18; length: 15; CDR3: CASSPEGQPGNTIYF
size: once; D: .; V: TRBV29-1; length: 12; CDR3: CSVESGPTEAFF
size: .; D: .; V: TRBV9; length: 15; CDR3: CASSVRVISDTEQFF
size: .; D: .; V: TRBV7-9; length: 19; CDR3: CASSLFSYRAASTNEKLFF
size: .; D: .; V: TRBV18; length: 16; CDR3: CASSPPKGQGTDTQYF
size: .; D: .; V: TRBV6-5; length: 13; CDR3: CASRPTGPYEQYF
size: .; D: .; V: TRBV7-9; length: 15; CDR3: CASSFGRVRQETQYF
size: few; D: TRBD1; V: TRBV11-3; length: 15; CDR3: CASSRGTGILDTQYF
size: once; D: TRBD1; V: TRBV6-5; length: 15; CDR3: CASSYSRQGRSEQYF
size: .; D: TRBD1; V: TRBV4-1; length: 14; CDR3: CASSSDRVGYEQYF
size: .; D: TRBD1; V: TRBV5-4; length: 14; CDR3: CASSLDRGGTEAFF
size: .; D: .; V: TRBV21-1; length: 16; CDR3: CASGDTILGQEQPQHF
size: .; D: .; V: TRBV5-6; length: 11; CDR3: CASRGNYGYTF
size: .; D: TRBD1; V: TRBV12-3/TRBV12-4; length: 13; CDR3: CASRGTGSYEQYF
size: .; D: .; V: TRBV7-9; length: 18; CDR3: CASSLGYQGGVTALMAFF
size: .; D: .; V: TRBV5-1; length: 14; CDR3: CASSLSQGNYGYTF
size: .; D: .; V: TRBV3-1/TRBV3-2; length: 14; CDR3: CASSHLAGRTEAFF
size: .; D: .; V: TRBV12-3/TRBV12-4; length: 13; CDR3: CASSFNSRNTIYF
size: .; D: .; V: TRBV25-1; length: 14; CDR3: CASRETGYNSPLHF
size: .; D: .; V: TRBV12-3/TRBV12-4; length: 13; CDR3: CASSLPGLYGYTF
size: .; D: .; V: TRBV12-3/TRBV12-4; length: 13; CDR3: CASGELGGSPLHF